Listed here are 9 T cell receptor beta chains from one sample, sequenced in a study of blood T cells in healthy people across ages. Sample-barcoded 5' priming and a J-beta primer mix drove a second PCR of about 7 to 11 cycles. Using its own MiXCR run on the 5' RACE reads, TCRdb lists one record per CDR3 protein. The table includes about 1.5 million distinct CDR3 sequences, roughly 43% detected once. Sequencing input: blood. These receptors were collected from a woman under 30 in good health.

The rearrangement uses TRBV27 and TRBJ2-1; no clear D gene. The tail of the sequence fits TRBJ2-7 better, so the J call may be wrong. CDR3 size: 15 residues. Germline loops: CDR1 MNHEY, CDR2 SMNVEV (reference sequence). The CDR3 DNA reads TGTGCCAGCAGTTTCTTGGACGGTCTCTACAATGAGCAGTACTTC. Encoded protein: CASSFLDGLYNEQYF.

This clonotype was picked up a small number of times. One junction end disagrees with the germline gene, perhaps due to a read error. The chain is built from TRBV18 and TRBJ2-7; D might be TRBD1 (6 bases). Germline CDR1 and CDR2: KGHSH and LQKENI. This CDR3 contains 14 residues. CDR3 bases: TGTGCCAGCTCACAGATGACAGGCTCCCACGAGCAGTACTTC. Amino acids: CASSQMTGSHEQYF. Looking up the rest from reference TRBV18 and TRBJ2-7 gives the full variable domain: NAGVMQNPRHLVRRRGQEARLRCSPMKGHSHVYWYRQLPEEGLKFMVYLQKENIIDESGMPKERFSAEFPKEGPSILRIQQVVRGDSAAYFCASSQMTGSHEQYFGPGTRLTVT.

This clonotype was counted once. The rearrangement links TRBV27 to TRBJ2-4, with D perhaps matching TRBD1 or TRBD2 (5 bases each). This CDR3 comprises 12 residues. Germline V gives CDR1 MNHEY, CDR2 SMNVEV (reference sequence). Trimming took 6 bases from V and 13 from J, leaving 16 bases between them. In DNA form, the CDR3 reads TGTGCCAGCAGAGGGACCGATAATGAGCAGTACTTC. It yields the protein CASRGTDNEQYF.

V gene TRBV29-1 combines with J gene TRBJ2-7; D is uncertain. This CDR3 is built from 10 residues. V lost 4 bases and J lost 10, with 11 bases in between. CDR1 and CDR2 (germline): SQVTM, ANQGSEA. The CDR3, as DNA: TGCAGCGTTGGGTCCCAAATTCAGTACTTC. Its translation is CSVGSQIQYF.

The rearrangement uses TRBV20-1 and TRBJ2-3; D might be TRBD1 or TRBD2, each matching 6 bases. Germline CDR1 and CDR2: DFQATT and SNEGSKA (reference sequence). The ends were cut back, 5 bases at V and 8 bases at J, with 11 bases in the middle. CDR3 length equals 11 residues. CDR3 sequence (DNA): TGCAGTGCTGCACAGGGAGGTACGCAGTATTTT. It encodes CSAAQGGTQYF.

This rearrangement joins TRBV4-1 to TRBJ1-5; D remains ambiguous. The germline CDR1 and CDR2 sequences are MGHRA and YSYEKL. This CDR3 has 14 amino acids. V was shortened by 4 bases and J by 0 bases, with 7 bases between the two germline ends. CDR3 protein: CASSPTHSNQPQHF. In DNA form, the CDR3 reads TGCGCCAGCAGCCCCACACATAGCAATCAGCCCCAGCATTTT.

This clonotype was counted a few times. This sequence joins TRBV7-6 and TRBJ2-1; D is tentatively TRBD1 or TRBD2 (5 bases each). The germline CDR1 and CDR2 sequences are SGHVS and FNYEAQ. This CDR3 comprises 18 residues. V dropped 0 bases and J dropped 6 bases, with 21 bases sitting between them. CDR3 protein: CASSLAFGAASPLNEQFF. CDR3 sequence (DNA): TGTGCCAGCAGCTTAGCGTTCGGGGCCGCCAGCCCCCTCAATGAGCAGTTCTTC.

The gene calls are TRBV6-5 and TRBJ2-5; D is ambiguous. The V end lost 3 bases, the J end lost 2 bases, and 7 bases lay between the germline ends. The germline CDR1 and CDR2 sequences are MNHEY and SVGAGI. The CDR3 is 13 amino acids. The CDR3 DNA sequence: TGTGCCAGCAGTTATCAGTCGCAAGAGACCCAGTACTTC. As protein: CASSYQSQETQYF.

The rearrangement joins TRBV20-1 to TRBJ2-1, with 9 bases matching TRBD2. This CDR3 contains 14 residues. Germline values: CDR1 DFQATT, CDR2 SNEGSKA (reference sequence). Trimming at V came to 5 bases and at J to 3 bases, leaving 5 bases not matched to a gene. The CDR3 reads CSARGGAVYNEQFF. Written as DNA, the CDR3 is TGCAGTGCTCGCGGGGGGGCGGTCTACAATGAGCAGTTCTTC.